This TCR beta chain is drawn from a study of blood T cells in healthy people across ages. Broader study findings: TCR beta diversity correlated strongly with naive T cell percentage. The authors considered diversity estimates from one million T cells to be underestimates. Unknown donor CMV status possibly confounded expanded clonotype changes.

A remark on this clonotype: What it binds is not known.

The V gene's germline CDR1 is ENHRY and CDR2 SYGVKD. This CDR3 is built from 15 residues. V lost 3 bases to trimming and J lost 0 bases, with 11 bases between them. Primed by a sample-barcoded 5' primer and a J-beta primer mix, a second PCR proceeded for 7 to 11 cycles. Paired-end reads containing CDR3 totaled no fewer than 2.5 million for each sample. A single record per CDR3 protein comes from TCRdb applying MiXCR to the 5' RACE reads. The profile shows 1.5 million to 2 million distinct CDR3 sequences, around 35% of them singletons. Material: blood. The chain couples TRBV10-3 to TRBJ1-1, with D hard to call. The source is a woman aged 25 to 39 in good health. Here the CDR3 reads CAISDYGVLNTEAFF. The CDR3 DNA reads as TGTGCCATCAGTGATTATGGCGTACTGAACACTGAAGCTTTCTTT.